This entry is about one TCR beta chain. The CDR3 extends over 13 amino acids. The germline V gene has CDR1 SGHVS and CDR2 FQNEAQ. Deletions cut 1 base from V and 4 bases from J, with 8 bases between. The record originates from a study of blood T cell repertoires in COVID-19. Measured with immunoSEQ multiplex PCR; TCRdb has only the in-frame clones, and not every one. The table lists 130,000 to 150,000 clones, nearly 90% of them singletons, with 1.5% to 2% in the top ten. The sequenced material came from peripheral blood. The chain employs TRBV7-8 and TRBJ2-7; D gene ambiguous. The sequence was collected from a man between 70 and 80 years old with acute or convalescent COVID-19. CDR3 in amino acids: CASSLELLYEQYF. CDR3 in DNA: TGTGCCAGCAGCTTAGAGCTTTTATACGAGCAGTACTTC.